Shown below are 8 T cell receptor beta chains from a single sample sequenced in a study of beta chain features in type 1 diabetes. The isolated RNA, all of it, was reverse transcribed, so expressed TCRB transcripts were what got sequenced. This table comes from immunoSEQ multiplex PCR, and its TCRdb copy is limited to in-frame clones, with some not included. There are about 360,000 clones in the sample; roughly 12% occur only once, and more than 0.015% lies in the top ten. Material for sequencing was naive CD4+ T cells from blood. All receptors derive from a man between 18 and 35 years old in good health.

CDR3 in DNA: TGTGCCAGCAGGGTCCAGACAGGGATACAAGAGACCCAGTACTTC. It is translated as CASRVQTGIQETQYF. This chain joins TRBV6-1 and TRBJ2-5; 7 bases fit TRBD1. V was pared by 6 bases and J by 2 bases, with 9 bases of the junction left unmatched. Germline loops: CDR1 MNHNS, CDR2 SASEGT. CDR3 size: 15 residues.

This clone was counted a few times. The chain joins TRBV2 to TRBJ2-3; 8 positions match TRBD1. V trimming: 6 bases; J trimming: 1 base; junction bases outside the gene matches: 12. The CDR3 loop spans 17 amino acids. CDR1 and CDR2 (germline): SNHLY, FYNNEI. The CDR3 protein is CASSPTTTGVGTDTQYF. CDR3 coding DNA: TGTGCCAGCAGCCCAACTACGACAGGGGTCGGCACAGATACGCAGTATTTT.

This chain uses TRBV5-5 with TRBJ2-1; the D gene is possibly TRBD2 (6 bases). The CDR3 loop spans 13 amino acids. Germline V gene data show CDR1 as SGHKS and CDR2 as YYEKEE (reference sequence). Trimming removed 4 bases from V and 6 bases from J, with 11 bases in between. This CDR3 reads CASSRAGFNEQFF. CDR3 coding DNA: TGTGCCAGCAGCCGCGCGGGGTTCAATGAGCAGTTCTTC.

The CDR3 DNA sequence: TGTGCCAGCATCAACGGGGGGAACAATCAGCCCCAGCATTTT. Its translation is CASINGGNNQPQHF. This sequence joins TRBV28 and TRBJ1-5, with D possibly being TRBD1 (5 bases). The CDR3 sequence is 14 residues long. V was trimmed by 7 bases and J by 3 bases, leaving 13 bases between them. Per germline, CDR1 MDHEN and CDR2 SYDVKM.

This clone was counted only a few times. The chain carries TRBV9 and TRBJ1-2; no clear D. There are 14 residues in the CDR3. The V end was cut by 4 bases, the J end by 0 bases, with 10 bases between. Germline CDR1 is SGDLS and CDR2 is YYNGEE. The DNA of the CDR3 is TGTGCCAGCAGCACTGGGGAGGCTAACTATGGCTACACCTTC. It specifies CASSTGEANYGYTF.

The V call is TRBV10-3, the J call TRBJ1-5, with D hard to call. This CDR3 has 17 residues. Trimming removed 3 bases at V and 0 bases at J, with 15 bases between. Per germline, CDR1 ENHRY and CDR2 SYGVKD. The CDR3 spells CAISDAGSPNSNQPQHF. The CDR3 DNA follows: TGTGCCATCAGTGATGCGGGGTCGCCGAATAGCAATCAGCCCCAGCATTTT.

The chain is built from TRBV7-6 and TRBJ1-5; D remains ambiguous. V was trimmed by 5 bases and J by 4 bases, leaving 21 bases between them. The CDR3 spans 17 residues. Germline V gives CDR1 SGHVS, CDR2 FNYEAQ. This CDR3 reads CASSPRSGGSDNQPQHF. Written as DNA, the CDR3 is TGTGCCAGCAGCCCTAGATCCGGCGGCAGTGATAATCAGCCCCAGCATTTT.

This clone appeared a few times. The chain has TRBV30 and TRBJ2-5; 12 bases fit TRBD2. The CDR3 extends over 13 amino acids. Germline CDR1 reads GTSNPN; CDR2 reads SVGIG (reference sequence). The V and J ends lost 5 bases and 4 bases, in that order; junction bases with no gene match: 2. This CDR3 is CAWETSGGETQYF. For the CDR3, the DNA is TGTGCCTGGGAGACTAGCGGGGGAGAGACCCAGTACTTC.